Presented here are 19 T cell receptor beta chains from one specimen sequenced in a study of T-cell reconstitution after alpha-beta-depleted transplantation in children. Regarding the study as a whole: A year post-transplant, T-cell counts and diversity derived mostly from newly produced T cells.

Antigen specificity for these receptors is unknown. The library targeted TCRbeta and was prepared with unique molecular identifiers. TCRdb re-derived calls from the PCR reads in MiXCR, one entry per CDR3 protein. Counted here are around 270,000 distinct CDR3 sequences, 7.5% to 9% occurring once; the ten biggest clones make up approximately 9.1%. Sequences were derived from peripheral blood, sampled 360 days after TCRalphabeta/CD19-depleted stem cell transplant. These receptors were taken from a female patient aged 2-9 years who had a stem cell transplant for Fanconi anemia, so the T cells may come from the graft donor.

In its sample, this clonotype was seen many times. The CDR3: CASSQASGGWGTQYF. Written as DNA, the CDR3 is TGTGCCAGCAGCCAGGCTAGCGGGGGATGGGGTACGCAGTATTTT. The chain combines TRBV3-1 with TRBJ2-3, with 10 bases fitting TRBD2. Unmatched junction bases numbered 8, after V lost 3 bases and J lost 8 bases. The CDR3 has 15 residues. The germline gives CDR1 LGHDT, CDR2 YNNKEL (reference sequence).

This clonotype has at least ten counts. The rearrangement joins TRBV9 to TRBJ2-7, with TRBD2 matching over 10 bases. V lost 4 bases and J lost 4; bases outside the gene matches: 8. Germline CDR1 SGDLS, CDR2 YYNGEE. There are 15 residues in the CDR3. The CDR3 protein is CASSPLLAGPYEQYF. DNA of the CDR3: TGTGCCAGCAGCCCATTACTAGCGGGGCCATACGAGCAGTACTTC.

This clonotype was detected many times. The chain links TRBV10-1 to TRBJ2-3; D is unclear. From germline, CDR1 is WNHNN and CDR2 SYGVQD (reference sequence). V shed 8 bases and J shed 4 bases, with 7 bases lying between them. This CDR3 region has 11 residues. The CDR3 DNA reads as TGCGCCAGCCCCCCTCCAGATACGCAGTATTTT. Translated: CASPPPDTQYF.

The chain uses TRBV18 and TRBJ1-6; D is unresolved. This CDR3 region has 15 residues. Trimming pared 2 bases from V and 9 bases from J, leaving 14 bases between. Germline-derived CDR1 and CDR2 are KGHSH and LQKENI. The DNA of the CDR3 is TGTGCCAGCTCACCAGTTCCGCCGATGGGTTCACCCCTCCACTTT. Translating gives CASSPVPPMGSPLHF.

In its sample, this clonotype was seen many times. In DNA form, the CDR3 reads TGCGCCAGCAGCTTGACTGGACAGGTGAAGAATTCACCCCTCCACTTT. Protein sequence: CASSLTGQVKNSPLHF. This chain joins TRBV5-1 and TRBJ1-6; 7 bases are a match to TRBD1. V dropped 1 base and J dropped 7; count of bases not matched to a gene: 8. Germline V gives CDR1 SGHRS, CDR2 YFSETQ. The CDR3 is 16 residues long.

The chain carries TRBV6-2 or TRBV6-3 and TRBJ2-7; D unresolved. V was trimmed by 2 bases and J by 3 bases, leaving 14 bases between them. The germline gives CDR1 MNHEY, CDR2 SVGEGT. This CDR3 comprises 15 residues. The CDR3 bases are TGTGCCAGCAGTTACGGTCTTCCGAGCGACTACGAGCAGTACGTC. Translation: CASSYGLPSDYEQYV.

This clonotype was seen more than once but under ten times. The chain uses TRBV6-1 and TRBJ1-5, with unresolved D. The V and J ends lost 0 bases and 4 bases respectively, with 4 bases between them. Germline CDR1 reads MNHNS; CDR2 reads SASEGT. This CDR3 comprises 13 residues. CDR3 region: CASSEARNQPQHF. CDR3 bases: TGTGCCAGCAGTGAAGCCCGTAATCAGCCCCAGCATTTT.

The chain carries TRBV20-1 and TRBJ2-7; tentative D call: TRBD1 (6 bases). V lost 1 base to trimming and J lost 3 bases, with 19 bases between them. This CDR3 spans 16 amino acids. Germline-derived CDR1 and CDR2 are DFQATT and SNEGSKA (reference sequence). This CDR3 is CSARGVGDTSFYEQYF. The CDR3 bases are TGCAGTGCTAGAGGTGTGGGGGACACATCGTTCTACGAGCAGTACTTC.

This clonotype has at least ten counts. The V and J genes are TRBV20-1 and TRBJ2-6; D possibly corresponds to TRBD2 (5 bases). The CDR3 is 16 amino acids. CDR1 DFQATT and CDR2 SNEGSKA come from the germline V gene (reference sequence). Trimming took off 2 bases at V and 0 bases at J, with 11 bases between the two ends. The CDR3 DNA follows: TGCAGTGCTAGAAGTGTCGGGATCTCTGGGGCCAACGTCCTGACTTTC. This gives the protein CSARSVGISGANVLTF.

The J gene is TRBJ1-1, the V gene TRBV11-1; D not resolved. The length of the CDR3 is 18 residues. CDR1 is SGHAT, CDR2 FQDESV, per germline (reference sequence). V gave up 11 bases and J gave up 0 bases, with 28 bases separating them. Here the CDR3 reads CAFSLALGGYEMNTEAFF. Written as DNA, the CDR3 is TGTGCCTTCAGTTTAGCGCTGGGAGGGTATGAAATGAACACTGAAGCTTTCTTT.

This clonotype was counted only a few times. The rearrangement links TRBV20-1 to TRBJ1-2, with 8 bases lining up with TRBD1. The germline gives CDR1 DFQATT, CDR2 SNEGSKA (reference sequence). The CDR3 spans 12 residues. V lost 4 bases and J lost 4; bases outside the gene matches: 2. CDR3 DNA sequence: TGCAGTGCTACAGGGGGCGCCTATGGCTACACCTTC. This codes for CSATGGAYGYTF.

To note about this clonotype: It may be a read error: a sequence one base away is much more abundant. The CDR3 end shows no conserved phenylalanine or tryptophan, and so a read error is likely. The chain links TRBV25-1 to TRBJ1-6; no reliable D call. The CDR3 sequence is 12 residues long. CDR1 is MGHDK, CDR2 SYGVNS, per germline. Deletions cut 5 bases from V and 7 bases from J, with 6 bases between. The CDR3 DNA reads TGTGCCAGCAGTATGGGGAATTCACCCCTCCACTCT. Protein sequence: CASSMGNSPLHS.

This clonotype has only a few counts. The V gene is TRBV5-1, the J gene TRBJ2-2; D remains unclear. V was shortened by 4 bases and J by 1 base, with 14 bases between the two germline ends. Germline V lookup: CDR1 SGHRS, CDR2 YFSETQ. The CDR3 totals 16 residues. As DNA, the CDR3 is TGCGCCAGCAGCCGCACTGGGTTCAGGAACACCGGGGAGCTGTTTTTT. Protein: CASSRTGFRNTGELFF.

The table lists this clonotype with many counts. This chain uses TRBV6-4 with TRBJ2-1, with D hard to call. The CDR3 has 13 amino acids. The V gene lost 0 bases and the J gene lost 5 bases, with 5 bases spanning the gap. Germline V lookup: CDR1 MRHNA, CDR2 SNTAGT. The CDR3 spells CASSDSSHNEQFF. In nucleotides, the CDR3 is TGTGCCAGCAGTGACTCTTCCCACAATGAGCAGTTCTTC.

The chain joins TRBV7-8 to TRBJ1-2; no clear D gene. With 1 base removed from V and 4 bases from J, the gap between germline ends came to 7 bases. The CDR3 covers 13 residues. Per the germline V gene, CDR1 is SGHVS and CDR2 is FQNEAQ. The CDR3, as DNA: TGTGCCAGCAGCTTAGGGGGTTCCTATGGCTACACCTTC. It translates to CASSLGGSYGYTF.

In its sample, this clonotype was seen a few times. This chain connects TRBV19 to TRBJ2-7; the D gene is possibly TRBD1 (6 bases). With 4 bases removed from V and 6 bases from J, the gap between germline ends came to 19 bases. Germline CDR1 and CDR2: LNHDA and SQIVND (reference sequence). The CDR3 has 15 residues. The CDR3 loop is CASSRLTGIGGEQYF. For the CDR3, the DNA is TGTGCCAGTAGTAGGCTTACAGGGATTGGAGGCGAGCAGTACTTC. The full variable domain, rest sourced from reference TRBV19 and TRBJ2-7, is DGGITQSPKYLFRKEGQNVTLSCEQNLNHDAMYWYRQDPGQGLRLIYYSQIVNDFQKGDIAEGYSVSREKKESFPLTVTSAQKNPTAFYLCASSRLTGIGGEQYFGPGTRLTVT.

Comments on this clonotype: A much larger clone differs by one base, so this may be a read error. This chain uses TRBV11-2 with TRBJ2-7; no definite D call. Germline V gene sequence: CDR1 SGHAT, CDR2 FQNNGV. The CDR3 loop spans 13 amino acids. The CDR3 DNA is TGTGCCAGCAGCTTAATGTGGTCCTACGAGCACTACTTC. Translated, it gives CASSLMWSYEHYF.

This clonotype occurred many times. The chain joins TRBV4-1 to TRBJ2-1, with 8 bases lining up with TRBD2. The V gene's germline CDR1 is MGHRA and CDR2 YSYEKL. The CDR3 runs to 18 residues. Germline trimming cut 0 bases from V and 0 bases from J; bases unmatched to any gene: 7. This chain's CDR3 is CASSQDRSGRSSYNEQFF. The CDR3 DNA sequence: TGCGCCAGCAGCCAAGATAGAAGCGGGAGAAGCTCCTACAATGAGCAGTTCTTC.

The CDR3 spells CASSPTGHTEAFF. CDR3 nucleotides: TGTGCCAGCTCACCAACAGGACACACTGAAGCTTTCTTT. The rearrangement uses TRBV18 and TRBJ1-1, with D tentatively TRBD1 (5 bases). This CDR3 has 13 residues. V was trimmed by 2 bases and J by 3 bases, leaving 7 bases between them. Germline V gene sequence: CDR1 KGHSH, CDR2 LQKENI.